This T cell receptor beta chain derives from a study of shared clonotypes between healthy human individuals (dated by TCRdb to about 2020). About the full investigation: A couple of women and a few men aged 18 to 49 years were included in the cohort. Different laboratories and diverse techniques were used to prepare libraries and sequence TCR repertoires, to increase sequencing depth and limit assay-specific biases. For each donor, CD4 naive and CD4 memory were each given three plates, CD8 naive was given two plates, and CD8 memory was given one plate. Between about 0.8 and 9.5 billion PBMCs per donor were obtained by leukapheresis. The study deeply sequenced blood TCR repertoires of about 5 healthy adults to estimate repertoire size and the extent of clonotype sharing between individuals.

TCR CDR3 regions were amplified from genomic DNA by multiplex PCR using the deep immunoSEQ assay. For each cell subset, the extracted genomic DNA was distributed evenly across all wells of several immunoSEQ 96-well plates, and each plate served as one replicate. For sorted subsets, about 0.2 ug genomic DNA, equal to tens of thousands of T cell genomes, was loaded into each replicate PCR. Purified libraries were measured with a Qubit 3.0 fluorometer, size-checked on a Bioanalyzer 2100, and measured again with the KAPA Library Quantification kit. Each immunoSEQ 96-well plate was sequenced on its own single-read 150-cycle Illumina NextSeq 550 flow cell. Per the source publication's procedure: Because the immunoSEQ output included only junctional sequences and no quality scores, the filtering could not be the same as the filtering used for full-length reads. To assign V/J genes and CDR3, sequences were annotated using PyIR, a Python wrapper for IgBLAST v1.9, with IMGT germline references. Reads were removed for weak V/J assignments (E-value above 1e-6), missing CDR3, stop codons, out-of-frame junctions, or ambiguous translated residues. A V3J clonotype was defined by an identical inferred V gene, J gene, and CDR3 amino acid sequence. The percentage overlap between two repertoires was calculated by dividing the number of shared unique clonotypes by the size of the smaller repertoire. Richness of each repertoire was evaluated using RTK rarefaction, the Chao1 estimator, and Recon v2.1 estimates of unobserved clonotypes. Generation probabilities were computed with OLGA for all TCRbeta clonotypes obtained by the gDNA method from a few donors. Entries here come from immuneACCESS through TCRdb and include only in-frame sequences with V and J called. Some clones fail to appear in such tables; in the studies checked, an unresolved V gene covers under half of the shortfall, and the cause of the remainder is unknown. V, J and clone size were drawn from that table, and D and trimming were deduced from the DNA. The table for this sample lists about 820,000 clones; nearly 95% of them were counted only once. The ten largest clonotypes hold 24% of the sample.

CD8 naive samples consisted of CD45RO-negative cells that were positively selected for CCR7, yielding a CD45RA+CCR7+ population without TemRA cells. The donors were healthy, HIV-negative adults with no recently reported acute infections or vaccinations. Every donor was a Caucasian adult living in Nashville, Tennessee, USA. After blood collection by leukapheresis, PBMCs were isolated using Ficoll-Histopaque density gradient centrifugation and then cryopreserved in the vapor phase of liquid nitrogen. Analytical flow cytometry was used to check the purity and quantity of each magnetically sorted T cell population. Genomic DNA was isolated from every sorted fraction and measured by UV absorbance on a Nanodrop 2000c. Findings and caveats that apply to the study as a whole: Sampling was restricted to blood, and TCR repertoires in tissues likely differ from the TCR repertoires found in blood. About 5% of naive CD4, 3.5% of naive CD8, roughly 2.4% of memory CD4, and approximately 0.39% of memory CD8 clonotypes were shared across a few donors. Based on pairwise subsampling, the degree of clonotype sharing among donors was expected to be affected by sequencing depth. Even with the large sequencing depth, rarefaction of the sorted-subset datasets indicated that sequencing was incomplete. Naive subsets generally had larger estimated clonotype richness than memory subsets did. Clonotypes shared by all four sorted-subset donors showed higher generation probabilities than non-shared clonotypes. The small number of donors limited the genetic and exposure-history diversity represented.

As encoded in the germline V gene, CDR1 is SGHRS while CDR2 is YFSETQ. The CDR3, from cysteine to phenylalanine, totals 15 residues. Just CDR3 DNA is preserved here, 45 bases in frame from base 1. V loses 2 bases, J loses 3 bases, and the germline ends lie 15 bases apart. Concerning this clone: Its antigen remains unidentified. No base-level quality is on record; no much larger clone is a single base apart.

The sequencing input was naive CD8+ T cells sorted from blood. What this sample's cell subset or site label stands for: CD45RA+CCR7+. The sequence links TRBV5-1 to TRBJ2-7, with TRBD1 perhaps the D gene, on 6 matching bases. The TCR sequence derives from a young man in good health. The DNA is TGCGCCAGCAGCTTAGCACAGGGTACTTTCTACGAGCAGTACTTC. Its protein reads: CASSLAQGTFYEQYF.